This T cell receptor (beta chain) is drawn from a study of molecular identifiers for immune sequencing clone quantification. Naive CD8 T cells were sorted as CD8+CD4-CCR7+CD45RA+. TCRdb re-derived calls from the PCR reads in MiXCR, one entry per CDR3 protein. Here the sample spans 90,000 to 120,000 distinct CDR3 sequences, around 33% being singletons. Remarks on this clonotype: Antigen unknown. A much larger clonotype is one base distant, so this may be a read error. The conserved closing phenylalanine or tryptophan is absent in this CDR3, likely reflecting a read error.

With 1 base removed from V and 8 bases from J, the gap between germline ends came to 12 bases. From germline, CDR1 is SGHRS and CDR2 YFSETQ. The CDR3 runs 14 residues. Study conclusions and caveats: Identical TCR molecules sharing a barcode could underestimate highly expanded clone sizes.

The sequencing input was naive CD8+ T cells from blood, with Jurkat cell RNA spiked in. The sample's subset: FACS-sorted CD8+CD4-CCR7+CD45RA+ naive T cells. The J gene is TRBJ1-4, the V gene TRBV5-1, with D unresolved. The origin of this receptor is a human donor in good health. Some libraries in this study had Jurkat cell RNA spiked in. CDR3 sequence: CASSLFTPSEKLFI. The CDR3, as DNA: TGCGCCAGCAGCTTGTTCACACCCTCCGAAAAACTGTTTATT.